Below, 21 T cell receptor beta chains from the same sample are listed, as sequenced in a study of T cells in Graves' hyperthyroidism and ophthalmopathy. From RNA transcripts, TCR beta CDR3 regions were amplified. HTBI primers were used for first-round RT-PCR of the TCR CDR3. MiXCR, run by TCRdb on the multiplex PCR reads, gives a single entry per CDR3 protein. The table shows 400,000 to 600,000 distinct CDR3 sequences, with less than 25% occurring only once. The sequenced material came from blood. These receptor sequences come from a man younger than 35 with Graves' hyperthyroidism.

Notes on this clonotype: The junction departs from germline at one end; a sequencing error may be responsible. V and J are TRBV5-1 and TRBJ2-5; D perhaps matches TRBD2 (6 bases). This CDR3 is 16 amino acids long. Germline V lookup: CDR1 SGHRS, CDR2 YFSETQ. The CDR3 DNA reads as TGCGCCAGCAGCTTGGTTGGAGGGACCAACCAAGAGACCCAGGACTTC. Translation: CASSLVGGTNQETQDF.

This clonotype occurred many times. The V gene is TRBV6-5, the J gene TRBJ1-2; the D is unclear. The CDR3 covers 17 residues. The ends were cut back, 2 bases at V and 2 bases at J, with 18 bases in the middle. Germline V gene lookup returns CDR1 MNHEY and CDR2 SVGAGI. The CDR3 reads CASSYLFDTTHNYGYTF. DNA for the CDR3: TGTGCCAGCAGTTACCTATTCGACACGACACACAACTATGGCTACACCTTC.

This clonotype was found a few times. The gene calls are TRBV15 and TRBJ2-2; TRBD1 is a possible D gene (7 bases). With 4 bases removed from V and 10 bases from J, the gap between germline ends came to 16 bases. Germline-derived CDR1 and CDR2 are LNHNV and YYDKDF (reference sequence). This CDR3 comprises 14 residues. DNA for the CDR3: TGTGCCACCAGCACCACAGGGGAACTAGCGGAGCTGTTTTTT. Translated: CATSTTGELAELFF.

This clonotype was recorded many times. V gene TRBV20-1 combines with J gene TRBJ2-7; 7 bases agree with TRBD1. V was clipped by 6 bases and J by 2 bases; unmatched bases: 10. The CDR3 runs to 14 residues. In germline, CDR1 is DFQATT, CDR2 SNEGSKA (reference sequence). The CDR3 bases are TGCAGTGCACTCAGACAGGGAATTGCCTACGAGCAGTACTTC. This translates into CSALRQGIAYEQYF.

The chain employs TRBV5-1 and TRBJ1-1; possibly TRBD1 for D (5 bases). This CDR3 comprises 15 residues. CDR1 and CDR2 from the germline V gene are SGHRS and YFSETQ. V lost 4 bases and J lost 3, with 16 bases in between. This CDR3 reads CASSAEGVWDTEAFF. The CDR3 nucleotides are TGCGCCAGCAGCGCAGAAGGGGTTTGGGACACTGAAGCTTTCTTT.

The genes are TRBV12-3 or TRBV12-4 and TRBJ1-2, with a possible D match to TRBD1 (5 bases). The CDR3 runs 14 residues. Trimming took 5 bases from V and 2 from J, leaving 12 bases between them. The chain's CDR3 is CASSRGGSNYGYTF. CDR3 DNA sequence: TGTGCCAGCAGTAGGGGTGGGTCCAACTATGGCTACACCTTC.

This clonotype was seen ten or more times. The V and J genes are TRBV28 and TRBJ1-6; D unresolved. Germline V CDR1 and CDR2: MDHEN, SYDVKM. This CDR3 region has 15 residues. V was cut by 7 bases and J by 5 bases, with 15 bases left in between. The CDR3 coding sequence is TGTGCCAGCACCGTTGGAGGGTTGCATAATTCACCCCTCCACTTT. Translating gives CASTVGGLHNSPLHF.

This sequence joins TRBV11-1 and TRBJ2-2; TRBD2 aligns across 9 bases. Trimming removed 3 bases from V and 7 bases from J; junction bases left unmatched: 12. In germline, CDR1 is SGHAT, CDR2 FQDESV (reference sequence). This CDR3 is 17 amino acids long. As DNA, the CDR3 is TGTGCCAGCAGCTTGATGGCGGGAGGGCCTGAGGACGGGGAGCTGTTTTTT. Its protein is CASSLMAGGPEDGELFF.

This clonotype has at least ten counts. The CDR3 region has the DNA TGTGCCAGCAGTCCAGGGGGGCTGTATGGCTACACCTTC. Its protein is CASSPGGLYGYTF. The chain carries TRBV12-3 or TRBV12-4 and TRBJ1-2, with 7 bases matching TRBD1. V was pared by 5 bases and J by 5 bases, with 5 bases of the junction left unmatched. This CDR3 is built from 13 residues.

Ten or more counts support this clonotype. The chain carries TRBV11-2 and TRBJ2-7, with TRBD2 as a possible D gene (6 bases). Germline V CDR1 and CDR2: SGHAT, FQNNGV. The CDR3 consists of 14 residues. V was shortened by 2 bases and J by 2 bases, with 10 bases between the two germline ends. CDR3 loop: CASSLIRLAYEQYF. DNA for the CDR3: TGTGCCAGCAGCTTAATAAGACTAGCCTACGAGCAGTACTTC. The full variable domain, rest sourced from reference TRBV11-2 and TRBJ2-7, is EAGVAQSPRYKIIEKRQSVAFWCNPISGHATLYWYQQILGQGPKLLIQFQNNGVVDDSQLPKDRFSAERLKGVDSTLKIQPAKLEDSAVYLCASSLIRLAYEQYFGPGTRLTVT.

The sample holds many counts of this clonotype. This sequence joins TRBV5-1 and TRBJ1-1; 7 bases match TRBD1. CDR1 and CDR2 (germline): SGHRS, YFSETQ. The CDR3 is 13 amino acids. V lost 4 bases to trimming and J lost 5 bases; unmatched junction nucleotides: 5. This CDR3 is CASSATGETEAFF. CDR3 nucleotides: TGCGCCAGCAGCGCAACAGGGGAAACTGAAGCTTTCTTT.

The CDR3 is CASRPGLATGELFF. The CDR3 DNA reads TGTGCCAGCAGACCGGGACTAGCGACCGGGGAGCTGTTTTTT. V is TRBV6-2 or TRBV6-3 and J is TRBJ2-2, with 10 bases lining up with TRBD2. Germline CDR1 reads MNHEY; CDR2 reads SVGEGT. This CDR3 comprises 14 residues. J lost 5 bases, V lost 6 bases, and 3 bases had no gene match.

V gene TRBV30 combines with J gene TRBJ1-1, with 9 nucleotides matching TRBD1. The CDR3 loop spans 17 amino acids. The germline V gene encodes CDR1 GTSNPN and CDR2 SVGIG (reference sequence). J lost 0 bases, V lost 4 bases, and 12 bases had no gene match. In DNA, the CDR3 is TGTGCCTGGACTCTGGGACAGGGTTTTTTTGTGAACACTGAAGCTTTCTTT. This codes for CAWTLGQGFFVNTEAFF.

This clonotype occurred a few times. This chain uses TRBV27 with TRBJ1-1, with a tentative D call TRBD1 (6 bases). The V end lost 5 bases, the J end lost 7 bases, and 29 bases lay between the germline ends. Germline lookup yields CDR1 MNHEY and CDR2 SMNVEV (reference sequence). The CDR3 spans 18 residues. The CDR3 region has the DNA TGTGCCAGCAGTGCGAAGGACAGCCGAGACTACCCCCACTATGAAGCTTTCTTT. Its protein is CASSAKDSRDYPHYEAFF.

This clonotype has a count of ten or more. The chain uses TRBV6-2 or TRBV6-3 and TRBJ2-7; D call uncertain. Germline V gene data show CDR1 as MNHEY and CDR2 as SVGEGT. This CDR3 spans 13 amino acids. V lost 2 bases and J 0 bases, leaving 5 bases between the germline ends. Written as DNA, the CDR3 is TGTGCCAGCAGTTACGGTCTCTCCTACGAGCAGTACTTC. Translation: CASSYGLSYEQYF.

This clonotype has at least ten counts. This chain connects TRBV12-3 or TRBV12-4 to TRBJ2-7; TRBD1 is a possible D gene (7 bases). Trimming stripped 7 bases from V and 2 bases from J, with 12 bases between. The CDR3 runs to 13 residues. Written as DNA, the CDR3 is TGTGCCAGCAAGGGGGCGGGAACCTACGAGCAGTACTTC. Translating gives CASKGAGTYEQYF.

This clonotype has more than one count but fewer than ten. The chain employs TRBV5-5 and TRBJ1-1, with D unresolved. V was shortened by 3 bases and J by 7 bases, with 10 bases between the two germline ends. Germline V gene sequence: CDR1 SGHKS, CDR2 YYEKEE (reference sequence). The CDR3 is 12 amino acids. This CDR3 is CASSSTTLEAFF. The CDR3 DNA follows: TGTGCCAGCAGCTCGACCACACTTGAAGCTTTCTTT. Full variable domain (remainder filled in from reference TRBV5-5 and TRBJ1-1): DAGVTQSPTHLIKTRGQQVTLRCSPISGHKSVSWYQQVLGQGPQFIFQYYEKEERGRGNFPDRFSARQFPNYSSELNVNALLLGDSALYLCASSSTTLEAFFGQGTRLTVV.

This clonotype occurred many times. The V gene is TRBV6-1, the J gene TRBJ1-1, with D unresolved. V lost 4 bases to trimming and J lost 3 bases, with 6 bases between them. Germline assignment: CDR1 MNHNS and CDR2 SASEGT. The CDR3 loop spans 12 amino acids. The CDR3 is CASSGEDTEAFF. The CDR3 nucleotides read TGTGCCAGCAGTGGGGAGGACACTGAAGCTTTCTTT.

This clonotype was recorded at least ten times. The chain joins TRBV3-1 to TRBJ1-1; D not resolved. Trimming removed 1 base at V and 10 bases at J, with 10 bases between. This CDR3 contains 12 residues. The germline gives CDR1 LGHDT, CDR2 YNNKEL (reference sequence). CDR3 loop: CASSQGTSGAFF. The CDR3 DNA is TGTGCCAGCAGCCAAGGGACCTCGGGAGCTTTCTTT.

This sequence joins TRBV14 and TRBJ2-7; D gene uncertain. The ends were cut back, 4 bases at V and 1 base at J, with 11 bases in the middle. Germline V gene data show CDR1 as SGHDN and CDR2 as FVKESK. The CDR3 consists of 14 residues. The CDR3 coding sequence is TGTGCCAGCAGCCCAATCCTGGCGTCCTACGAGCAGTACTTC. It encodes CASSPILASYEQYF.

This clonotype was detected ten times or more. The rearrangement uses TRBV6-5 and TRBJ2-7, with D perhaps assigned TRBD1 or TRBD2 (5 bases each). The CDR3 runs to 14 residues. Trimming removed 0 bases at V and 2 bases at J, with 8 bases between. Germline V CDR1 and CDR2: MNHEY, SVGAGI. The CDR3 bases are TGTGCCAGCAGTTACTCTCGGGACGCCTACGAGCAGTACTTC. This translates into CASSYSRDAYEQYF.